A selection of T cell receptor beta chains follows, all from one sample in a study of blood T cell repertoires in COVID-19. The protocol was immunoSEQ multiplex PCR, while the TCRdb copy is restricted to in-frame clones and leaves out a portion. The sample lists about 30,000 clones, 75% to 90% occurring once. The sample consisted of peripheral blood. The receptors were sampled from a man in his sixties with active COVID-19. Both conserved end residues are part of each CDR3. Fields, in order: clone size, J gene, D gene, V gene, CDR3 length, CDR3 protein, CDR3 DNA. D genes are given only for firm matches. For some rows the clone size is stated as once, few or many, or as a class when expanded; others skip it.

-	TRBJ2-1	TRBD2	TRBV9	16	CASSVTPNGGYNEQFF	TGTGCCAGCAGCGTAACCCCTAACGGGGGGTACAATGAGCAGTTCTTC
-	TRBJ1-1	-	TRBV19	13	CASTTEPNTEAFF	TGTGCCAGTACCACTGAACCGAACACTGAAGCTTTCTTT
few	TRBJ2-1	TRBD2	TRBV2	16	CASSDPSGSSYNEQFF	TGTGCCAGCAGTGACCCTAGCGGGAGCTCCTACAATGAGCAGTTCTTC
once	TRBJ2-7	TRBD2	TRBV6-5	13	CASRVAGGGEQYF	TGTGCCAGCAGGGTAGCGGGAGGGGGTGAGCAGTACTTC
-	TRBJ1-5	TRBD1	TRBV7-2	15	CASSLGTGVNQPQHF	TGTGCCAGCAGCTTAGGGACAGGGGTTAATCAGCCCCAGCATTTT
-	TRBJ2-7	TRBD1	TRBV4-2	15	CASSQIPGQGHEQYF	TGTGCCAGCAGCCAGATCCCGGGACAGGGACACGAGCAGTACTTC
once	TRBJ2-7	-	TRBV9	14	CASSSRGWAYEQYF	TGTGCCAGCAGCTCCCGCGGTTGGGCCTACGAGCAGTACTTC
-	TRBJ2-7	TRBD2	TRBV5-4	13	CASSLAGVPEQYF	TGTGCCAGCAGCTTAGCGGGAGTACCCGAGCAGTACTTC
-	TRBJ2-7	TRBD2	TRBV11-3	17	CASSWGEAGGGNYEQYF	TGTGCCAGCAGCTGGGGTGAAGCGGGAGGGGGGAACTACGAGCAGTACTTC
-	TRBJ1-1	-	TRBV12-3/TRBV12-4	13	CASSLASSTEAFF	TGTGCCAGCAGTTTAGCGTCCAGCACTGAAGCTTTCTTT
-	TRBJ2-7	TRBD2	TRBV28	17	CASRLPLGSSGPYEQYF	TGTGCCAGCAGACTCCCCCTCGGGTCTAGCGGTCCCTACGAGCAGTACTTC
-	TRBJ2-5	-	TRBV4-2	15	CASSQEERGQETQYF	TGTGCCAGCAGCCAAGAGGAGAGGGGGCAAGAGACCCAGTACTTC
-	TRBJ1-2	TRBD1	TRBV19	14	CASNPRGLTYGYTF	TGTGCCAGTAACCCCAGGGGGCTGACCTATGGCTACACCTTC
-	TRBJ2-1	TRBD2	TRBV5-1	15	CASSLTSGVYNEQFF	TGCGCCAGCAGCTTAACTAGCGGAGTCTACAATGAGCAGTTCTTC
-	TRBJ2-7	-	TRBV5-1	15	CASSSGYSTEYEQYF	TGCGCCAGCAGCTCGGGGTACTCAACAGAATACGAGCAGTACTTC
-	TRBJ2-3	-	TRBV30	13	CAWKGQSTYTQYF	TGTGCCTGGAAGGGGCAGTCCACATATACGCAGTATTTT
-	TRBJ1-3	-	TRBV19	14	CASSIGQIGNTIYF	TGTGCCAGTAGTATAGGGCAGATCGGAAACACCATATATTTT
-	TRBJ2-3	-	TRBV2	14	CASSGGLRADTQYF	TGTGCCAGCAGTGGGGGGCTTCGGGCAGATACGCAGTATTTT
-	TRBJ1-4	-	TRBV5-1	14	CASSSGVANEKLFF	TGCGCCAGCAGCTCGGGGGTGGCTAATGAAAAACTGTTTTTT
-	TRBJ1-1	-	TRBV19	14	CASSGPGGLNEAFF	TGTGCCAGTAGTGGACCGGGGGGGCTCAATGAAGCTTTCTTT
-	TRBJ2-7	TRBD1	TRBV11-2	15	CASSSHRGPPGGQYF	TGTGCCAGCAGTTCCCACAGGGGACCGCCGGGTGGGCAGTACTTC
-	TRBJ1-1	-	TRBV28	15	CASSLRSAGYTEAFF	TGTGCCAGCAGTTTAAGGTCGGCGGGGTACACTGAAGCTTTCTTT
-	TRBJ2-1	TRBD2	TRBV11-3	16	CASSLENSGGYNEQFF	TGTGCCAGCAGCTTAGAAAATAGCGGGGGCTACAATGAGCAATTCTTC
-	TRBJ1-2	-	TRBV3-1/TRBV3-2	13	CASSPFSGGGYTF	TGTGCCAGCAGCCCCTTTTCCGGGGGTGGCTACACCTTC
-	TRBJ1-1	TRBD1	TRBV5-1	15	CASSPSGGLGTEAFF	TGCGCCAGCAGCCCCTCAGGGGGGCTTGGTACTGAAGCTTTCTTT
-	TRBJ2-7	-	TRBV7-8	14	CASSPDRTLYEQYF	TGTGCCAGCAGCCCCGACAGGACCCTCTACGAGCAGTACTTC
-	TRBJ2-7	TRBD1	TRBV18	14	CASSPGTGRSEQYF	TGTGCCAGCTCACCAGGGACAGGGAGAAGCGAGCAGTACTTC
-	TRBJ1-1	TRBD1	TRBV7-9	13	CASSQDRGTEAFF	TGTGCCAGCAGCCAGGACAGGGGGACTGAAGCTTTCTTT
-	TRBJ2-1	-	TRBV27	15	CASSLVGGIYNEQFF	TGTGCCAGCAGTTTAGTGGGGGGAATTTACAATGAGCAGTTCTTC
-	TRBJ2-4	-	TRBV7-8	18	CASSLEQVRGSAKNIQYF	TGTGCCAGCAGCCTAGAGCAAGTACGGGGTTCAGCCAAAAACATTCAGTACTTC
-	TRBJ2-3	TRBD2	TRBV5-1	18	CASSLAITSGRSTDTQYF	TGCGCCAGCAGCTTGGCCATAACTAGCGGGAGAAGCACAGATACGCAGTATTTT
-	TRBJ2-7	-	TRBV28	15	CASSARGAPSYEQYF	TGTGCCAGCAGCGCCAGGGGGGCCCCCTCCTACGAGCAGTACTTC
-	TRBJ2-3	TRBD2	TRBV9	16	CASSPRDGRATDTQYF	TGTGCCAGCAGCCCCCGCGACGGGAGGGCCACAGATACGCAGTATTTT
-	TRBJ2-2	-	TRBV12-5	15	CASGLGLQGVGELFF	TGTGCTAGTGGTTTGGGACTACAGGGAGTCGGGGAGCTGTTTTTT
-	TRBJ2-1	-	TRBV25-1	15	CASSEWATSYNEQFF	TGTGCCAGCAGTGAATGGGCAACTTCCTACAATGAGCAGTTCTTC
-	TRBJ2-1	TRBD2	TRBV4-1	19	CASSQEWETSGYGNNEQFF	TGCGCCAGCAGCCAAGAATGGGAGACTAGCGGGTATGGGAACAATGAGCAGTTCTTC
few	TRBJ1-6	-	TRBV6-5	13	CASSRKDSSPLHF	TGTGCCAGCAGTCGAAAAGACAGTTCACCCCTCCACTTT
-	TRBJ1-2	TRBD1	TRBV28	15	CASSPRTGWAVGYTF	TGTGCCAGCAGTCCGAGGACAGGGTGGGCGGTTGGCTACACCTTC
-	TRBJ2-5	TRBD1	TRBV5-6	16	CASSLAMTGAWETQYF	TGTGCCAGCAGCTTGGCCATGACAGGGGCCTGGGAGACCCAGTACTTC
once	TRBJ2-1	TRBD2	TRBV7-9	14	CASSHLTSDNEQFF	TGTGCCAGCAGCCATTTGACTAGCGACAATGAGCAGTTCTTC
-	TRBJ1-4	TRBD1	TRBV12-5	14	CASGPQGAREKLFF	TGTGCTAGTGGCCCACAGGGGGCTAGGGAAAAACTGTTTTTT
-	TRBJ1-2	-	TRBV7-6	13	CASSFGFNYGYTF	TGTGCCAGCAGCTTCGGTTTTAACTATGGCTACACCTTC
-	TRBJ2-1	-	TRBV12-5	16	CASTLTRLRSYNEQFF	TGTGCTAGTACCCTAACGAGGCTCCGCTCCTACAATGAGCAGTTCTTC
-	TRBJ1-1	TRBD1	TRBV2	15	CASSGDRGRITEAFF	TGTGCCAGCAGTGGGGACAGGGGGCGCATCACTGAAGCTTTCTTT
-	TRBJ2-7	TRBD2	TRBV2	13	CASSELAGGDLYF	TGTGCCAGCAGTGAACTAGCGGGAGGGGACCTGTACTTC
-	TRBJ2-5	TRBD2	TRBV28	15	CASRTSGSDKETQYF	TGTGCCAGCCGGACTAGCGGGAGCGATAAAGAGACCCAGTACTTC
-	TRBJ2-1	TRBD1	TRBV7-3	16	CASSLGLGGLYNEQFF	TGTGCCAGCAGCTTAGGCCTAGGGGGCCTTTACAATGAGCAGTTCTTC
-	TRBJ1-4	TRBD1	TRBV5-4	14	CASSRGTVGEKLFF	TGTGCCAGCAGCCGGGGGACAGTTGGCGAAAAACTGTTTTTT
-	TRBJ2-3	-	TRBV5-4	13	CASSWTDTDTQYF	TGTGCCAGCAGCTGGACAGACACAGATACGCAGTATTTT
-	TRBJ2-5	-	TRBV6-5	14	CASSYSSLSETQYF	TGTGCCAGCAGTTACTCGTCGCTATCGGAGACCCAGTACTTC
-	TRBJ1-5	TRBD1	TRBV4-1	16	CASSQDRTGGNQPQHF	TGCGCCAGCAGCCAAGATCGAACAGGGGGCAATCAGCCCCAGCATTTT
-	TRBJ1-1	TRBD1	TRBV27	14	CASSAGQGATEAFF	TGTGCCAGCAGCGCGGGACAGGGGGCCACTGAAGCTTTCTTT
-	TRBJ1-4	-	TRBV10-1	13	CASSAGFNEKLFF	TGCGCCAGCAGTGCGGGGTTTAATGAAAAACTGTTTTTT
-	TRBJ2-6	TRBD1	TRBV9	17	CASSVRDSISGANVLTF	TGTGCCAGCAGCGTAAGGGACAGTATCTCTGGGGCCAACGTCCTGACTTTC
-	TRBJ1-1	TRBD1	TRBV3-1/TRBV3-2	16	CASSPWTGHGETEAFF	TGTGCCAGCAGCCCGTGGACAGGCCATGGGGAAACTGAAGCTTTCTTT
-	TRBJ1-3	-	TRBV7-9	15	CASSPAPGSGNTIYF	TGTGCCAGCAGCCCAGCCCCGGGATCTGGAAACACCATATATTTT
once	TRBJ2-5	TRBD2	TRBV10-1	16	CASSESRGGHQETQYF	TGCGCCAGCAGTGAGTCCCGGGGGGGCCACCAAGAGACCCAGTACTTC
-	TRBJ2-5	-	TRBV18	14	CASSPPNRAETQYF	TGTGCCAGCTCACCCCCCAACAGGGCGGAGACCCAGTACTTC
-	TRBJ1-5	-	TRBV19	16	CASSLGRGGSNQPQHF	TGTGCCAGTAGCCTCGGGCGGGGGGGTAGCAATCAGCCCCAGCATTTT